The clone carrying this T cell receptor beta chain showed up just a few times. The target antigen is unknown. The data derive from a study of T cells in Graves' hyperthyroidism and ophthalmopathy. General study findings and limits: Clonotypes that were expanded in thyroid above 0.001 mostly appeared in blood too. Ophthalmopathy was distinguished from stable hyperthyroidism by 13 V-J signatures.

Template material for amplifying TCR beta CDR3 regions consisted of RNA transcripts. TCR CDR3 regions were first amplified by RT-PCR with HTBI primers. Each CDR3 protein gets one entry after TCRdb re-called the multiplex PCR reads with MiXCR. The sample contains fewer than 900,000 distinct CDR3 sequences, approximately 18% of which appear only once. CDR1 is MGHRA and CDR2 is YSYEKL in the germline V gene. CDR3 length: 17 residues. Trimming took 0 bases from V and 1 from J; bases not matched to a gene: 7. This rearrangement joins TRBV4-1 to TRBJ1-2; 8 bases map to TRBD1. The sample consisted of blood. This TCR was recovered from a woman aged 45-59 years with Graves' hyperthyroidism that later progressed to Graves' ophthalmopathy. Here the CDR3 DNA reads TGCGCCAGCAGCCAAGATGGCCGGACAGGGCTTAACTATGGCTACACCTTC. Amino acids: CASSQDGRTGLNYGYTF.